This T cell receptor beta chain was obtained from a study of blood T cell repertoires in COVID-19. Study as a whole: There were acute and convalescent COVID-19 samples, and they came from the United States, Italy and Spain. Sources were T cells, B-cell-depleted T cells, or PBMCs; the material itself was cDNA or gDNA.

Germline V gene sequence: CDR1 SGHRS, CDR2 YFSETQ. The CDR3 runs 13 residues. Deletions cut 4 bases from V and 8 bases from J, with 15 bases between. Per the study methods: The authors estimated nucleated cell counts from reference gene primer amplification. Clones were sequenced by immunoSEQ multiplex PCR, and TCRdb holds only the in-frame ones, with some missing. D and trimming were read from the DNA, whereas the V and J calls and clone size are those reported in that table. The sample includes about 140,000 clones, approximately 80% seen only once; the top ten take around 3.7%. There are a few counts of this clone.

Sample: peripheral blood. The rearrangement joins TRBV5-1 to TRBJ1-2; D not certain. This TCR derives from a man aged 65-85 years who had recovered from COVID-19. Here the CDR3 DNA reads TGCGCCAGCAGCCCCGGGTCCAGCAGAGGCTACACCTTC. Translating gives CASSPGSSRGYTF.